These 24 T cell receptor beta chains came from one sample sequenced in a study of blood T cell repertoires in COVID-19. The repertoire was sequenced with immunoSEQ multiplex PCR; TCRdb's copy has only in-frame clones and lacks some. There are nearly 35,000 clones in the sample; about 87% occur only once, and about 64% lies in the top ten. The sequenced material came from peripheral blood. These receptors originate from a man in his 70s with acute or convalescent COVID-19.

This clone has just one count. The J gene is TRBJ1-2, the V gene TRBV19, with 8 bases lining up with TRBD1. The V segment lost 7 bases and the J segment 3 bases; nucleotides outside the gene matches: 10. The germline V gene has CDR1 LNHDA and CDR2 SQIVND (reference sequence). CDR3 length: 15 residues. CDR3 DNA sequence: TGTGCCAGTAATAGACAGGGGTCTGCTTACTATGGCTACACCTTC. Translation: CASNRQGSAYYGYTF.

The chain joins TRBV3-1 (or the pseudogene TRBV3-2) to TRBJ1-4; no clear D gene. CDR3 size: 14 residues. Germline V lookup: CDR1 LGHDT, CDR2 YNNKEL (reference sequence). Trimming removed 4 bases at V and 7 bases at J, with 13 bases between. This CDR3 reads CASSLVGPTEKLFF. The CDR3 DNA reads as TGTGCCAGCAGCCTCGTCGGTCCTACTGAAAAACTGTTTTTT.

The V gene is TRBV7-3, the J gene TRBJ1-6, with D perhaps TRBD1 (5 bases). V was pared by 2 bases and J by 6 bases, with 11 bases between. The germline CDR1 and CDR2 sequences are SGHTA and FQGTGA. The CDR3 totals 15 residues. The chain's CDR3 is CASSLGGASNSPLHF. CDR3 DNA sequence: TGTGCCAGCAGCTTAGGAGGGGCGAGTAATTCACCCCTCCACTTT.

This clone was seen a handful of times. The gene calls are TRBV5-1 and TRBJ1-2; D ambiguous. The CDR3 sequence is 13 residues long. V dropped 0 bases and J dropped 3 bases, with 6 bases sitting between them. Germline CDR1 and CDR2: SGHRS and YFSETQ. CDR3 DNA sequence: TGCGCCAGCAGCTTGGCGGACTACTATGGCTACACCTTC. Its protein product is CASSLADYYGYTF.

This clone has a single count. V and J are TRBV27 and TRBJ2-7, with TRBD2 identical over 9 bases. Germline V gives CDR1 MNHEY, CDR2 SMNVEV (reference sequence). The CDR3 is made up of 15 amino acids. The trim removed 5 bases at V and 4 bases at J, leaving 9 bases unmatched. The DNA of the CDR3 is TGTGCCAGCAGTCCTTCTAGCGGGATTATTTACGAGCAGTACTTC. Amino acids: CASSPSSGIIYEQYF.

The chain carries TRBV4-3 and TRBJ2-3; 9 nucleotides align to TRBD2. The trim removed 0 bases at V and 0 bases at J, leaving 7 bases unmatched. This CDR3 contains 18 residues. CDR1 is LGHNA, CDR2 YSLEER, per germline. CDR3: CASSQDGIAGVSTDTQYF. DNA of the CDR3: TGCGCCAGCAGCCAAGATGGGATAGCGGGGGTGAGCACAGATACGCAGTATTTT.

V usage is TRBV24-1 and J usage is TRBJ1-2; D is perhaps TRBD1 (6 bases). From germline, CDR1 is KGHDR and CDR2 SFDVKD. This CDR3 comprises 12 residues. V was clipped by 9 bases and J by 2 bases, with 9 bases between them. CDR3 protein: CATWTENYGYTF. The CDR3 DNA sequence: TGTGCCACCTGGACAGAAAACTATGGCTACACCTTC.

V usage is TRBV19 and J usage is TRBJ1-1, with TRBD1 identical over 7 bases. V lost 4 bases to trimming and J lost 3 bases; unmatched junction nucleotides: 5. The CDR3 has 14 amino acids. The germline V gene encodes CDR1 LNHDA and CDR2 SQIVND (reference sequence). CDR3 sequence reads: CASSTTGVDTEAFF. The DNA of the CDR3 is TGTGCCAGTAGTACCACAGGGGTTGACACTGAAGCTTTCTTT.

This chain connects TRBV24-1 to TRBJ2-7, with no clear D. V was trimmed by 1 base and J by 3 bases, leaving 6 bases between them. There are 13 residues in the CDR3. Per germline, CDR1 KGHDR and CDR2 SFDVKD. The DNA for the CDR3 is TGTGCCACCAGTGATTTTAACAGCTACGAGCAGTACTTC. Translation gives CATSDFNSYEQYF.

The V and J genes are TRBV3-1 (or the pseudogene TRBV3-2) and TRBJ1-6; D is uncertain. Looked up from germline, CDR1 is LGHDT and CDR2 is YNNKEL (reference sequence). This CDR3 has 15 amino acids. Trimming cost V 2 bases and J 9 bases, with 14 bases left between them. CDR3 in DNA: TGTGCCAGCAGCCAAACAGAGGGAATAATTTCACCCCTCCACTTT. It is translated as CASSQTEGIISPLHF.

The sample holds one count of this clone. The chain combines TRBV6-4 with TRBJ1-5; D remains ambiguous. The CDR3 is made up of 13 amino acids. V shed 2 bases and J shed 7 bases, with 9 bases lying between them. The germline CDR1 and CDR2 sequences are MRHNA and SNTAGT. The CDR3 here is CASSDEEGQPQHF. The CDR3 DNA is TGTGCCAGCAGTGACGAAGAGGGACAGCCCCAGCATTTT.

This clone appeared a few times. CDR3 bases: TGTGCCAGCAGTCGAGCAGGGGGTCTAAAAAACACTGAAGCTTTCTTT. It is translated as CASSRAGGLKNTEAFF. The V and J genes are TRBV6-6 and TRBJ1-1, with TRBD1 matching 7 bases. This CDR3 is 16 amino acids long. V was pared by 5 bases and J by 2 bases, with 11 bases of the junction left unmatched. Germline V gene data show CDR1 as MNHNY and CDR2 as SVGAGI (reference sequence).

The V gene is TRBV7-9, the J gene TRBJ2-1, with D perhaps TRBD2 (5 bases). V was pared by 5 bases and J by 4 bases, with 15 bases between. The germline gives CDR1 SEHNR, CDR2 FQNEAQ (reference sequence). CDR3 length: 15 amino acids. The CDR3 spells CASSPSLTGYNEQFF. The DNA of the CDR3 is TGTGCCAGCAGCCCGTCATTAACGGGGTACAATGAGCAGTTCTTC.

The chain carries TRBV7-9 and TRBJ2-7; 8 nucleotides align to TRBD2. The CDR3 totals 15 residues. CDR1 and CDR2 from the germline V gene are SEHNR and FQNEAQ (reference sequence). J was trimmed by 2 bases and V by 7 bases; bases with no gene match: 10. CDR3: CASTPILAATYEQYF. DNA of the CDR3: TGTGCCAGCACCCCGATACTAGCGGCGACCTACGAGCAGTACTTC.

This chain links TRBV19 with TRBJ1-2, with 8 bases that match TRBD1. There are 14 residues in the CDR3. The J segment lost 4 bases and the V segment lost 5 bases, leaving 6 bases of the junction unmatched. Germline V CDR1 and CDR2: LNHDA, SQIVND (reference sequence). DNA of the CDR3: TGTGCCAGTAGTCCTGGACAGGGCCCCTATGGCTACACCTTC. Its translation is CASSPGQGPYGYTF.

A few counts support this clone. The V call is TRBV4-2, the J call TRBJ2-1; TRBD2 agrees at 8 bases. This CDR3 is built from 18 residues. V lost 2 bases to trimming and J lost 1 base; unmatched junction nucleotides: 10. Germline V gene lookup returns CDR1 LGHNA and CDR2 YNFKEQ. CDR3 in amino acids: CASSQYKSGSLSYNEQFF. The CDR3 bases are TGTGCCAGCAGCCAATATAAAAGCGGGAGCTTATCCTACAATGAGCAGTTCTTC.

V and J are TRBV6-5 and TRBJ2-7; 10 nucleotides align to TRBD1. The CDR3 contains 16 residues. Germline CDR1 is MNHEY and CDR2 is SVGAGI. V gave up 1 base and J gave up 6 bases; unmatched junction bases: 9. CDR3 nucleotides: TGTGCCAGCAGTTACTATAGTAGACAGGGGGCTGGCGAGCAGTACTTC. Protein product: CASSYYSRQGAGEQYF.

The rearrangement uses TRBV13 and TRBJ1-1, with a possible D match to TRBD1 (5 bases). The CDR3 loop spans 14 amino acids. V dropped 5 bases and J dropped 4 bases, with 14 bases sitting between them. Germline V gives CDR1 PRHDT, CDR2 FYEKMQ (reference sequence). The DNA of the CDR3 is TGTGCCAGCAGCCTTGGGACTCGAGGCACTGAAGCTTTCTTT. Translated, it gives CASSLGTRGTEAFF.

This clone was counted only a few times. The chain joins TRBV7-3 to TRBJ1-1; D may be TRBD1 (5 bases). Trimming stripped 2 bases from V and 4 bases from J, with 14 bases between. CDR1 is SGHTA, CDR2 FQGTGA, per germline. The length of the CDR3 is 15 residues. The CDR3 protein is CASSLLGGEATEAFF. The CDR3 coding sequence is TGTGCCAGCAGCTTATTGGGGGGAGAAGCCACTGAAGCTTTCTTT. The whole variable domain, filled in from reference TRBV7-3 and TRBJ1-1, reads GAGVSQTPSNKVTEKGKYVELRCDPISGHTALYWYRQSLGQGPEFLIYFQGTGAADDSGLPNDRFFAVRPEGSVSTLKIQRTERGDSAVYLCASSLLGGEATEAFFGQGTRLTVV.

The V gene is TRBV9, the J gene TRBJ2-2, with 10 nucleotides matching TRBD1. This CDR3 contains 18 residues. The germline V gene has CDR1 SGDLS and CDR2 YYNGEE. V lost 0 bases to trimming and J lost 2 bases; unmatched junction nucleotides: 7. The CDR3 region has the DNA TGTGCCAGCAGCGTAGTAGGACAGGGGGTCGGTAACACCGGGGAGCTGTTTTTT. It translates to CASSVVGQGVGNTGELFF.

This chain links TRBV4-3 with TRBJ2-7; the D is unclear. Germline V gene sequence: CDR1 LGHNA, CDR2 YSLEER. Trimming stripped 4 bases from V and 0 bases from J, with 10 bases between. This CDR3 is built from 14 residues. CDR3 loop: CASSLSRISYEQYF. CDR3 coding DNA: TGCGCCAGCAGCCTCAGCAGGATCTCCTACGAGCAGTACTTC.

This clone has only a few counts. The rearrangement uses TRBV6-5 and TRBJ1-3, with D hard to call. The CDR3 has 13 amino acids. Germline-derived CDR1 and CDR2 are MNHEY and SVGAGI. V dropped 8 bases and J dropped 3 bases, with 11 bases sitting between them. For the CDR3, the DNA is TGTGCCAGCGGCGGGGATATTGGAAACACCATATATTTT. It is translated as CASGGDIGNTIYF.

V is TRBV28 and J is TRBJ1-5, with D perhaps TRBD1 (6 bases). CDR3 size: 17 residues. Trimming took off 4 bases at V and 0 bases at J, with 16 bases between the two ends. Germline CDR1 and CDR2: MDHEN and SYDVKM. The CDR3 DNA reads TGTGCCAGCAGTTCCCTTGGACAGCCAAATAGCAATCAGCCCCAGCATTTT. The encoded protein is CASSSLGQPNSNQPQHF. The full variable domain, in which reference TRBV28 and TRBJ1-5 provide the parts outside the CDR3, is DVKVTQSSRYLVKRTGEKVFLECVQDMDHENMFWYRQDPGLGLRLIYFSYDVKMKEKGDIPEGYSVSREKKERFSLILESASTNQTSMYLCASSSLGQPNSNQPQHFGDGTRLSIL.

This clone appeared a few times. The chain links TRBV7-9 to TRBJ2-7; no clear D gene. The V end was cut by 5 bases, the J end by 4 bases, with 9 bases between. Germline V gene sequence: CDR1 SEHNR, CDR2 FQNEAQ (reference sequence). The CDR3 totals 12 residues. The CDR3 nucleotides read TGTGCCAGCAGCGCCCTCCAGTACGAGCAGTACTTC. This sequence encodes CASSALQYEQYF.